The source of this TCR beta chain is a study of blood T cells in healthy people across ages. V was clipped by 3 bases and J by 6 bases, with 28 bases between them. The CDR3 is 19 amino acids. Germline values: CDR1 SEHNR, CDR2 FQNEAQ (reference sequence). Combining a sample-barcoded 5' primer with a J-beta primer mix, a second PCR ran for roughly 7 to 12 cycles. Each CDR3 protein is one row after TCRdb ran MiXCR on the 5' RACE reads. The data hold 2 million or so distinct CDR3 sequences, with around 50% observed a single time. The specimen was blood. The origin of this receptor is a woman in her 40s in good health. The chain couples TRBV7-9 to TRBJ2-3; weak D call: TRBD2 (6 bases). CDR3: CASSFFRRGLLGRSDTQYF. The CDR3, as DNA: TGTGCCAGCAGCTTTTTCCGTCGCGGGCTACTAGGGAGGTCGGATACGCAGTATTTT.